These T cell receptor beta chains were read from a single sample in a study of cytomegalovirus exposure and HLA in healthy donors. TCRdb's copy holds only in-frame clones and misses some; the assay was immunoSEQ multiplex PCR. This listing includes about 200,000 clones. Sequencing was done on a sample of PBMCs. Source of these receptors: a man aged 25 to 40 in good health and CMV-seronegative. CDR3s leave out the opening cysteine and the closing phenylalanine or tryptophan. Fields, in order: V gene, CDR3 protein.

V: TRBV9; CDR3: ASSVVGGGASSYNEQF
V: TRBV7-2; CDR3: ASSLDTSAAGNTIY
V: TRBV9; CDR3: ASSRTGGISYEQY
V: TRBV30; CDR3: AWRGQGGNQPQH
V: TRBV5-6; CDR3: ASSIQGAAGELF
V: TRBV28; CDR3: ASSLTGFATNVEKLF
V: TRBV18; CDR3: ASSAGGNQPQH
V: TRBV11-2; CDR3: ASSFTVGSGNTIY
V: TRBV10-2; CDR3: ASSPFRSLGGYEQY
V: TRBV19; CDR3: ASSKTGQISGNTIY
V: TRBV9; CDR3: ASSVAGLAYEQY
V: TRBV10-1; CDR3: ASSEFLAGGPPEQY
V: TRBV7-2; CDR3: ASSYGGTVEQY
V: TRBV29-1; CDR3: SVEDRPYEQY
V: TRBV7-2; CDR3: ASSLGRRGQETQY
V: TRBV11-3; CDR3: ASSSRDSAYEQY
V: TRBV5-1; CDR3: ASIPGRVSYSDGYT
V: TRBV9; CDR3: ASSVGASGTYEQY
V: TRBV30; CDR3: AWAGGIDSNQPQH
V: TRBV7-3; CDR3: ASSLTPGVSDTQY
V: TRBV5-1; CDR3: ASSLAAGANTGELF
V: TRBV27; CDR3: ASSLGWQNYGYT
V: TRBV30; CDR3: AWSVRQGVPGELF
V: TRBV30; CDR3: AWSVRGRGTEAF
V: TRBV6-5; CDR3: ASIENTEAF
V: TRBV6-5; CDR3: ASSYSTGGGANVLT
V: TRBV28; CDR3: ASSTPGTASYEQY
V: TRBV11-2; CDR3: ASSLTPSRYEQY
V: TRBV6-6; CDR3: ASSYVSGEVYEQY
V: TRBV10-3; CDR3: AISGTGRGGYT
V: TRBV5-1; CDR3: ASTLRGNQETQY
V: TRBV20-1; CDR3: SAMITNEQY
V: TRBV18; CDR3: ASSSGPDSTDTQY
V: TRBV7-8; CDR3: ASSLVTATIPYEQY
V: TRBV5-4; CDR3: ASSFPGTRRETQY
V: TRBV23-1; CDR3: ASTQRGWGRDLMNTEAF
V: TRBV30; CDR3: AWSGWTGTGIAGYT
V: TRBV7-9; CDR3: ASPRIGSSYNEQF
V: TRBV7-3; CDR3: ASSSSGTQKGNTEAF
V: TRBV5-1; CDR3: ASSPGTLNTEAF
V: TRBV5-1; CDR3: ASSPRGPDTGELF